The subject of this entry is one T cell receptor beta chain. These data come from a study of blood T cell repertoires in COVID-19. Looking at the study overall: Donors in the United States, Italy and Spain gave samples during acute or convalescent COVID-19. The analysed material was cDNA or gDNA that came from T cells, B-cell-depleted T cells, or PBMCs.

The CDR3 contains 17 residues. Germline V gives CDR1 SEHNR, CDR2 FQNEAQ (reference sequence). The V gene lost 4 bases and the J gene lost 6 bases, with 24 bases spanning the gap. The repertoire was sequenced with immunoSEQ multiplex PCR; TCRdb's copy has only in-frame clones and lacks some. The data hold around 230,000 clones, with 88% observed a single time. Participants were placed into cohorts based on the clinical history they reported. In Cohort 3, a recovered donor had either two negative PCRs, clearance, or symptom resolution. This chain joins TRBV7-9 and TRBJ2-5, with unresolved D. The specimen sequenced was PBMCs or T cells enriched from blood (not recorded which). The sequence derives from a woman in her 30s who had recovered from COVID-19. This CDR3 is CASSSPRLGVRWKTQYF. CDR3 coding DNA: TGTGCCAGCAGCTCCCCCCGGCTAGGCGTTAGGTGGAAGACCCAGTACTTC.